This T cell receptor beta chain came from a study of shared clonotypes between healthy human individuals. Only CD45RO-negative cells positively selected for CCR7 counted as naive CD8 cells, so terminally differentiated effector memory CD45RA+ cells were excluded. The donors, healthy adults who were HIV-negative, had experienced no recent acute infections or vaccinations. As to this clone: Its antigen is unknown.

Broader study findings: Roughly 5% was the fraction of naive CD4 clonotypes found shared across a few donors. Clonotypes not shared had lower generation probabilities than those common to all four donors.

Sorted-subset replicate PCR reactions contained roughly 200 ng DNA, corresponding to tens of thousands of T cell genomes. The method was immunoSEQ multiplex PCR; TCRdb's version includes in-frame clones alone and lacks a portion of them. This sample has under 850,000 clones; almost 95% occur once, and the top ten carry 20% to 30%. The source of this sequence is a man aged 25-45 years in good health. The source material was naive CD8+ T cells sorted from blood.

CDR3 sequence reads: CASSVTGDKLAGGADTQYF. CDR3 coding DNA: TGTGCCAGCAGTGTAACAGGGGACAAACTAGCGGGAGGGGCAGATACGCAGTATTTT. The V call is TRBV2, the J call TRBJ2-3; 13 bases match TRBD2. Per germline, CDR1 SNHLY and CDR2 FYNNEI. CDR3 length: 19 residues. V gave up 4 bases and J gave up 4 bases; unmatched junction bases: 14.